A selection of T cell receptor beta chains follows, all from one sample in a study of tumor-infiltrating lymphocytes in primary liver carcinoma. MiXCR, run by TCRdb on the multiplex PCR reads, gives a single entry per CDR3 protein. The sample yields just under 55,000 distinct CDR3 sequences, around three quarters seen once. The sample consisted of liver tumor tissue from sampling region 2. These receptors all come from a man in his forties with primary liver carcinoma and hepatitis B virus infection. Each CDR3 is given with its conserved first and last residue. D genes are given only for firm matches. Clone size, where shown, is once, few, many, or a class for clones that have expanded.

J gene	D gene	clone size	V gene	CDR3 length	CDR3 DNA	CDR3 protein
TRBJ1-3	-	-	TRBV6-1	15	TGTGCCAGCAGTGGAAGGACGGCGTCTGGAAACACCATATATTTT	CASSGRTASGNTIYF
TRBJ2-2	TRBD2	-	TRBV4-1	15	TGCACCTGCAGTCTAGCGGGAGATGTCACCGGGGAGCTGCTTTTT	CTCSLAGDVTGELLF
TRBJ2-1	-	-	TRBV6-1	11	TGTGCCGGCAGCCTCCCGACAGAACAGTTCTTC	CAGSLPTEQFF
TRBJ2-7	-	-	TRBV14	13	TGTGCCAGCAGGATGGGAGGACTCCTGGAGCATTGCTTC	CASRMGGLLEHCF
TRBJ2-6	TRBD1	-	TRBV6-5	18	TGTGCCAGCAGTCTTTGGACAGGGATGAAATGTGGGGCCAACGTCCTGAGTTTC	CASSLWTGMKCGANVLSF
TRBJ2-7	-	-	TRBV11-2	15	TGTGCCAACAGCTTAGGCAAGGGGCTTACTTACGAGCAGTACTTC	CANSLGKGLTYEQYF
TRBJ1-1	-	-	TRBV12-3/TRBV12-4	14	TGTGCCAGCAGTCGGGACCGTCCGAACACTGAAGCTTTCTTT	CASSRDRPNTEAFF
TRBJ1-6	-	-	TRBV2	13	TGTGCCAGCGAGGAAGCCCCCAATTCACCTCTACACTTC	CASEEAPNSPLHF
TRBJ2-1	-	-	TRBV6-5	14	TGTGCCAACAGTTACTCTAACAGTCTTAATGAGCAGTTCTTC	CANSYSNSLNEQFF
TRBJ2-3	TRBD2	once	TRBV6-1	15	TGTGCCAGCAGTGAAATTGCGGGAGAGACAGATACGCAGTATTTT	CASSEIAGETDTQYF
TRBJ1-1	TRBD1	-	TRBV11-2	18	TGTGCCAGCAGCACGGGGGGCAGGGGGGCTGCTAGCGACACTGAAGCTTTCTTT	CASSTGGRGAASDTEAFF
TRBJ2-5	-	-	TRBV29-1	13	TGCAGCGTTGAGGGACTTAACATAGAGACCCAGCATTTC	CSVEGLNIETQHF
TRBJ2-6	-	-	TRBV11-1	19	TGTGCCAGCAGTCCCCGGGAGAGTGGTGTTAACTCTGGGTCCAACGTCCTGACTTTC	CASSPRESGVNSGSNVLTF
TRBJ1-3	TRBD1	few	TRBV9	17	TGTGCCAGCAGCGCGGGACCGGGACAGGGCCCTGGAAACACCATATATTTT	CASSAGPGQGPGNTIYF
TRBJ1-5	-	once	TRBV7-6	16	TGTGCCAGCAGCTCCGCTCCCCTTGCCTCGGGTCAGCCCCAGCATTTT	CASSSAPLASGQPQHF
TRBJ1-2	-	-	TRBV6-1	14	TGTGCCAGCACTGTGAAGCGAGCTGTCTACGGCTACACCTTC	CASTVKRAVYGYTF
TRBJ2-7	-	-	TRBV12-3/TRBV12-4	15	TGTGCCAGCACCGAACGGGGACTGGCTTTTTACGAACAGTACTTC	CASTERGLAFYEQYF
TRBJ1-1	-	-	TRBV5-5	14	TGTGCCAGTAGCTTACGAGATAGAAACACTGAAGCTTTCTTT	CASSLRDRNTEAFF
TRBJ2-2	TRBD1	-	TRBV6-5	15	TGTGCCAGTAGTTACCCCGGACAGGGCCCCGGGGAGCTGTTTTTT	CASSYPGQGPGELFF
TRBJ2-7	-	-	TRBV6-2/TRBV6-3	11	TGTGTTAGCCGAGATCTCTACGATCAGTACTTC	CVSRDLYDQYF
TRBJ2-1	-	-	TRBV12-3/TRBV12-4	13	TGTGCCAGCAGACCCCAAGGGTACAATGAGCACTCCTTC	CASRPQGYNEHSF
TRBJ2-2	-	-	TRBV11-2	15	TGTGGTAGCCTCCCACCGGGAGTGTATACCGGGGAGCTGTTTTTT	CGSLPPGVYTGELFF
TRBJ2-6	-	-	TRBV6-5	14	TGTGCCAGCGCGGGGCCCACTGGGGCCAACGTCCTGACTTTC	CASAGPTGANVLTF
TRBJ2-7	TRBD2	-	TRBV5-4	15	TGTGCCAGTAGCCCAGGACTAGCGGTAACCCACGAGCAATACTTC	CASSPGLAVTHEQYF
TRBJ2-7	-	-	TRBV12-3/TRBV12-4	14	TGTGCCAGCAGTTTAAGTGGAGGCTCCTACAAGCAGTACTTC	CASSLSGGSYKQYF
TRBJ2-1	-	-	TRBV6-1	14	TGTGCCAGTAGTGGGCTCGGAGGGGACAATGTGCAGTTCTTC	CASSGLGGDNVQFF
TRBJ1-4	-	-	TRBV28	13	TGTACCAGCAGTTTGTCGTGGGGCGGAAAACTGTTTTTT	CTSSLSWGGKLFF
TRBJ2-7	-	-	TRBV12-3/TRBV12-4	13	TGTGCCAGCACCCGAAGGGAGTACCACGAGCAGTACTTC	CASTRREYHEQYF